This TCR beta chain was obtained from a study of graft-versus-host responses after intestinal transplantation. The table came from immunoSEQ multiplex PCR; TCRdb's copy has only in-frame clones and leaves some out. The sample includes 50,000 or so clones, 85% to 95% of them seen just once. CDR1 and CDR2 (germline): LNHDA, SQIVND (reference sequence). The CDR3 loop spans 13 amino acids. With 5 bases clipped from V and 7 bases from J, the junction kept 6 bases outside the gene matches. The TCR sequence derives from a human patient who received an intestinal transplant, so some T cells may come from the graft donor. The chain has TRBV19 and TRBJ2-7; TRBD1 matches 9 bases. This sample comprised PBMCs, obtained about 120 weeks after a first intestinal transplant, on the day of a second. The CDR3 region is CASSAQGAGEQYF. For the CDR3, the DNA is TGTGCCAGTAGTGCACAGGGGGCAGGAGAGCAGTACTTC.